The 29 T cell receptor beta chains in this list originate from one sample, sequenced in a study of blood T cell repertoires in COVID-19. Sequencing was performed with immunoSEQ multiplex PCR; in TCRdb, only in-frame clones are kept and a portion is missing. Of approximately 330,000 clones listed, about nine tenths are singletons. The sample comprised peripheral blood. All receptors derive from a man under 40 with COVID-19, enrolled during active disease.

The chain has TRBV2 and TRBJ1-5; D not resolved. The CDR3 has 15 residues. Looked up from germline, CDR1 is SNHLY and CDR2 is FYNNEI. Trimming removed 6 bases at V and 0 bases at J, with 12 bases between. This chain's CDR3 is CASSQDSLSNQPQHF. In DNA form, the CDR3 reads TGTGCCAGCAGCCAGGACTCACTTAGCAATCAGCCCCAGCATTTT.

The rearrangement uses TRBV18 and TRBJ1-4, with D hard to call. The CDR3 consists of 15 residues. Germline loops: CDR1 KGHSH, CDR2 LQKENI. V lost 6 bases to trimming and J lost 5 bases, with 16 bases between them. The CDR3 region has the DNA TGTGCCAGCTCCCAAAACGACGGAGGAAATGAAAAACTGTTTTTT. Its protein product is CASSQNDGGNEKLFF.

The DNA for the CDR3 is TGTGCCAGCAGTTCCGGGGGCTATGGCTACACCTTC. Protein product: CASSSGGYGYTF. V gene TRBV12-3 or TRBV12-4 combines with J gene TRBJ1-2; D may be TRBD1 (5 bases). This CDR3 is 12 amino acids long. V lost 4 bases and J lost 4, with 7 bases in between.

The rearrangement joins TRBV28 to TRBJ1-1; D gene ambiguous. In germline, CDR1 is MDHEN, CDR2 SYDVKM. This CDR3 comprises 12 residues. With 7 bases removed from V and 1 base from J, the gap between germline ends came to 7 bases. In nucleotides, the CDR3 is TGTGCCAGCACCCTCTGGAACACTGAAGCTTTCTTT. Its protein is CASTLWNTEAFF. Supplemented by reference TRBV28 and TRBJ1-1, the full variable domain reads DVKVTQSSRYLVKRTGEKVFLECVQDMDHENMFWYRQDPGLGLRLIYFSYDVKMKEKGDIPEGYSVSREKKERFSLILESASTNQTSMYLCASTLWNTEAFFGQGTRLTVV.

V usage is TRBV4-3 and J usage is TRBJ1-6; the D is unclear. CDR3 length: 17 residues. Trimming stripped 4 bases from V and 0 bases from J, with 13 bases between. The germline V gene has CDR1 LGHNA and CDR2 YSLEER. The DNA of the CDR3 is TGCGCCAGCAGCCGATCCGACTTAAGCTCCTATAATTCACCCCTCCACTTT. It specifies CASSRSDLSSYNSPLHF.

The genes are TRBV2 and TRBJ2-5, with 9 bases identical to TRBD2. This CDR3 has 16 residues. Germline CDR1 and CDR2: SNHLY and FYNNEI. V lost 8 bases, J lost 5 bases, and 15 bases stayed unmatched. This chain's CDR3 is CASWLAGRGTTETQYF. The CDR3 DNA sequence: TGTGCCAGCTGGCTAGCGGGACGGGGTACCACCGAGACCCAGTACTTC.

This chain joins TRBV4-1 and TRBJ2-7, with 8 positions matching TRBD1. The trim removed 4 bases at V and 7 bases at J, leaving 9 bases unmatched. This CDR3 contains 14 residues. Germline V CDR1 and CDR2: MGHRA, YSYEKL. CDR3 in amino acids: CASSPHGQGLEQYF. In DNA, the CDR3 is TGCGCCAGCAGCCCTCACGGACAGGGTTTGGAGCAGTACTTC.

The chain joins TRBV29-1 to TRBJ1-2, with 9 nucleotides matching TRBD1. V dropped 8 bases and J dropped 4; count of bases not matched to a gene: 8. The CDR3 covers 13 residues. The germline V gene encodes CDR1 SQVTM and CDR2 ANQGSEA. The CDR3, as DNA: TGCAGCTTCAAGACAGGGGGACGCTATGGCTACACCTTC. Encoded protein: CSFKTGGRYGYTF.

The genes are TRBV5-1 and TRBJ1-4, with TRBD1 identical over 9 bases. CDR1 SGHRS and CDR2 YFSETQ come from the germline V gene. The V and J ends lost 4 bases and 7 bases, in that order; junction bases with no gene match: 8. This CDR3 has 15 residues. CDR3 nucleotide sequence: TGCGCCAGCAGCCGCCTACAGGGGGCGGGTGAAAAACTGTTTTTT. Its translation is CASSRLQGAGEKLFF.

The chain links TRBV6-5 to TRBJ2-7, with 9 bases matching TRBD2. In germline, CDR1 is MNHEY, CDR2 SVGAGI. Trimming took 6 bases from V and 0 from J; bases not matched to a gene: 6. The CDR3 is 15 residues long. In DNA, the CDR3 is TGTGCCAGCAGAGACGGACTAGCGAGCTCCTACGAGCAGTACTTC. It encodes CASRDGLASSYEQYF.

This chain links TRBV5-1 with TRBJ1-5, with D perhaps matching TRBD1 (5 bases). The CDR3 has 13 residues. Germline V gives CDR1 SGHRS, CDR2 YFSETQ. V gave up 4 bases and J gave up 0 bases, with 5 bases separating them. The CDR3 loop reads CASSQGSNQPQHF. Here the CDR3 DNA reads TGCGCCAGCAGCCAGGGTAGCAATCAGCCCCAGCATTTT.

The J gene is TRBJ2-2, the V gene TRBV4-3, with D tentatively TRBD2 (5 bases). The CDR3 length is 15 residues. Germline-derived CDR1 and CDR2 are LGHNA and YSLEER. With 1 base removed from V and 5 bases from J, the gap between germline ends came to 11 bases. CDR3 DNA sequence: TGCGCCAGCAGCCAAGTCACTAGTCTTACCGGGGAGCTGTTTTTT. It yields the protein CASSQVTSLTGELFF.

The rearrangement joins TRBV28 to TRBJ1-1; D gene ambiguous. The CDR3 sequence is 13 residues long. Germline loops: CDR1 MDHEN, CDR2 SYDVKM. Trimming removed 3 bases from V and 1 base from J, with 6 bases in between. DNA for the CDR3: TGTGCCAGCAGTTTGGTAGCGAACACTGAAGCTTTCTTT. This translates into CASSLVANTEAFF.

This chain uses TRBV10-3 with TRBJ1-1; TRBD1 is a possible D gene (6 bases). The CDR3 is 16 residues long. The V end lost 8 bases, the J end lost 4 bases, and 23 bases lay between the germline ends. Germline loops: CDR1 ENHRY, CDR2 SYGVKD. In DNA, the CDR3 is TGTGCCATCGATACGGGAGGGGGGGCGCCGGGCACTGAAGCTTTCTTT. It translates to CAIDTGGGAPGTEAFF.

This clone was observed a single time. The gene calls are TRBV10-3 and TRBJ1-1, with 9 bases that match TRBD1. The CDR3 extends over 15 amino acids. Germline V CDR1 and CDR2: ENHRY, SYGVKD. The ends lost 6 bases at V and 4 bases at J; junction bases unmatched: 9. This CDR3 reads CAISNRGQGSTEAFF. The CDR3 coding sequence is TGTGCCATCAGCAACAGGGGACAGGGAAGCACTGAAGCTTTCTTT.

The chain couples TRBV5-8 to TRBJ2-2; 11 bases align to TRBD2. With V trimmed by 5 bases and J by 2 bases, 5 bases remained unmatched. The V gene's germline CDR1 is SGHTS and CDR2 YDEGEE. The CDR3 length is 16 residues. CDR3 DNA sequence: TGTGCCAGCAGGGACCTAGCGGGGGGAAACACCGGGGAGCTGTTTTTT. This translates into CASRDLAGGNTGELFF.

This chain connects TRBV6-5 to TRBJ2-1; 8 bases fit TRBD2. This CDR3 contains 15 residues. Unmatched junction bases numbered 4, after V lost 6 bases and J lost 0 bases. Germline loops: CDR1 MNHEY, CDR2 SVGAGI. The CDR3 reads CASSRSGSSYNEQFF. The CDR3 bases are TGTGCCAGCAGCCGCAGCGGGAGCTCCTACAATGAGCAGTTCTTC.

CDR3 coding DNA: TGTGCCAGTAGTATCCCGGGACAGCCTTCCTACGAGCAGTACTTC. This codes for CASSIPGQPSYEQYF. The chain is built from TRBV19 and TRBJ2-7, with 7 bases matching TRBD1. CDR3 size: 15 residues. With 3 bases clipped from V and 1 base from J, the junction kept 6 bases outside the gene matches. CDR1 and CDR2 from the germline V gene are LNHDA and SQIVND (reference sequence).

The chain uses TRBV18 and TRBJ2-7, with TRBD1 as a possible D gene (6 bases). The germline gives CDR1 KGHSH, CDR2 LQKENI. The CDR3 runs 13 residues. V was cut by 6 bases and J by 4 bases, with 13 bases left in between. In nucleotides, the CDR3 is TGTGCCAGCTCGGTTACAGGGTCTTACGAGCAGTACTTC. Translation: CASSVTGSYEQYF. Combining the CDR3 with reference TRBV18 and TRBJ2-7 gives the whole variable domain NAGVMQNPRHLVRRRGQEARLRCSPMKGHSHVYWYRQLPEEGLKFMVYLQKENIIDESGMPKERFSAEFPKEGPSILRIQQVVRGDSAAYFCASSVTGSYEQYFGPGTRLTVT.

The chain has TRBV5-1 and TRBJ2-6, with 7 bases fitting TRBD2. J gave up 3 bases and V 3 bases, and 6 bases lay outside the gene matches. CDR1 is SGHRS and CDR2 is YFSETQ in the germline V gene. The CDR3 has 16 residues. The CDR3 is CASSSAGVDGANVLTF. For the CDR3, the DNA is TGCGCCAGCAGCTCGGCGGGAGTCGATGGGGCCAACGTCCTGACTTTC.

This clone is a singleton in its sample. V usage is TRBV7-2 and J usage is TRBJ1-2, with a possible D match to TRBD1 (6 bases). The CDR3 loop spans 17 amino acids. CDR1 is SGHTA, CDR2 FQGNSA, per germline. V lost 1 base to trimming and J lost 0 bases, with 15 bases between them. The CDR3 nucleotides are TGTGCCAGCAGCTTAGTTGGCAGGGGCGAAGCTAACTATGGCTACACCTTC. Translating gives CASSLVGRGEANYGYTF.

This chain connects TRBV10-3 to TRBJ2-7, with a possible D match to TRBD2 (6 bases). V was trimmed by 5 bases and J by 6 bases, leaving 14 bases between them. From germline, CDR1 is ENHRY and CDR2 SYGVKD. CDR3 length: 13 residues. The DNA for the CDR3 is TGTGCCATCAGTCGGGACTCCCGTGGCGAGCAGTACTTC. Its protein is CAISRDSRGEQYF.

This clone was seen once. The chain employs TRBV28 and TRBJ2-7; 9 bases map to TRBD1. This CDR3 comprises 15 residues. Germline CDR1 and CDR2: MDHEN and SYDVKM. V lost 3 bases and J lost 2; bases outside the gene matches: 5. The CDR3 sequence: CASSFAGQGPYEQYF. The CDR3 bases are TGTGCCAGCAGTTTTGCGGGACAGGGACCCTACGAGCAGTACTTC.

The V and J genes are TRBV7-9 and TRBJ1-1; no firm D call. Germline CDR1 is SEHNR and CDR2 is FQNEAQ (reference sequence). V was cut by 5 bases and J by 0 bases, with 10 bases left in between. The CDR3 runs 14 residues. CDR3 amino acids: CASSRSGVNTEAFF. The CDR3 nucleotides are TGTGCCAGCAGCCGCAGCGGGGTGAACACTGAAGCTTTCTTT.

This chain uses TRBV10-3 with TRBJ2-7; TRBD1 might be the D (6 bases). V lost 8 bases and J 5 bases, leaving 16 bases between the germline ends. The V gene's germline CDR1 is ENHRY and CDR2 SYGVKD. This CDR3 is built from 13 residues. CDR3 residues: CAISRTDLDEQYF. The CDR3 region has the DNA TGTGCCATCTCTCGGACAGACTTGGACGAGCAGTACTTC.

CDR3 in amino acids: CASSLQGAKGNTIYF. The DNA of the CDR3 is TGTGCCAGCAGCTTGCAGGGGGCGAAAGGAAACACCATATATTTT. The chain has TRBV7-9 and TRBJ1-3; 8 bases fit TRBD1. Germline V gives CDR1 SEHNR, CDR2 FQNEAQ (reference sequence). V lost 3 bases and J lost 4; bases outside the gene matches: 5. This CDR3 has 15 residues.

This chain joins TRBV7-6 and TRBJ2-3; D is unresolved. The germline V gene encodes CDR1 SGHVS and CDR2 FNYEAQ. The V end was cut by 5 bases, the J end by 3 bases, with 9 bases between. The CDR3 loop spans 13 amino acids. CDR3 residues: CASSQKLTDTQYF. For the CDR3, the DNA is TGTGCCAGCAGCCAAAAACTTACAGATACGCAGTATTTT.

V and J are TRBV7-7 and TRBJ2-2, with D perhaps matching TRBD2 (6 bases). V was trimmed by 5 bases and J by 4 bases, leaving 20 bases between them. CDR1 is SSHAT and CDR2 is FNYEAQ in the germline V gene (reference sequence). The CDR3 consists of 17 residues. CDR3 region: CASSRYRDGGITGELFF. As DNA, the CDR3 is TGTGCCAGCAGCAGATACCGGGACGGCGGGATCACCGGGGAGCTGTTTTTT.

The chain carries TRBV3-1 (or the pseudogene TRBV3-2) and TRBJ2-2; TRBD2 is a possible D gene (5 bases). The CDR3 has 18 amino acids. Germline CDR1 reads LGHDT; CDR2 reads YNNKEL (reference sequence). Trimming took 0 bases from V and 6 from J, leaving 20 bases between them. This CDR3 is CASSQEGLRTLKAGELFF. The CDR3, as DNA: TGTGCCAGCAGCCAAGAAGGGTTGAGGACTCTGAAAGCCGGGGAGCTGTTTTTT.